The clone carrying this T cell receptor beta chain was recorded once. Its antigen is not known. This entry is derived from a study of beta chain features in type 1 diabetes. Regarding the study as a whole: There were fewer insertions and more deletions at the VDJ junctions of type 1 diabetes patients. Compared to healthy donors, patients appeared to have naive, central memory and Treg TCRB repertoires that were more alike.

Expressed TCRB transcripts were sequenced because the isolated RNA had all been reverse transcribed beforehand. The repertoire was sequenced with immunoSEQ multiplex PCR; TCRdb's copy has only in-frame clones and lacks some. Here the sample spans over 500,000 clones, roughly a sixth being singletons. With V trimmed by 4 bases and J by 0 bases, 6 bases remained unmatched. This CDR3 region has 15 residues. CDR1 and CDR2 (germline): SGHNT, YYREEE (reference sequence). Sequencing was carried out using naive CD4+ T cells from blood. The genes are TRBV5-4 and TRBJ2-5; the match to TRBD2 covers 7 bases. This sequence was found in a man aged 18 to 29 in good health. The CDR3 region has the DNA TGTGCCAGCAGCGCTTTAGCGGGTCACCAAGAGACCCAGTACTTC. Translating gives CASSALAGHQETQYF.